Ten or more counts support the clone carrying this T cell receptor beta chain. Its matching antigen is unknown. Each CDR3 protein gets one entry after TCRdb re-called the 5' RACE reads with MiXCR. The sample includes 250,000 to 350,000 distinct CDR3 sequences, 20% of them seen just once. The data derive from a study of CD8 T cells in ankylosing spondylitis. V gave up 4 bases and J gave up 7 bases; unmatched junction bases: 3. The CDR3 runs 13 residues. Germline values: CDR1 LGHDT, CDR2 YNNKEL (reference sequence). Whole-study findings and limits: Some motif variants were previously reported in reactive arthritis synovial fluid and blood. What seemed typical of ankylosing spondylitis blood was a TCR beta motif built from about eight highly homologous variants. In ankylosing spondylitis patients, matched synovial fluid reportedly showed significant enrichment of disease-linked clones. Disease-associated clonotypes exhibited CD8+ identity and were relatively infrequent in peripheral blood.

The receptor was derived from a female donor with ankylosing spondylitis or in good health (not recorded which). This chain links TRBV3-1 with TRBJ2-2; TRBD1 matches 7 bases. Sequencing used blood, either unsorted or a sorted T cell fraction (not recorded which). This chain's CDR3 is CASSPTGDGELFF. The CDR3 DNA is TGTGCCAGCAGCCCCACAGGGGACGGGGAGCTGTTTTTT.